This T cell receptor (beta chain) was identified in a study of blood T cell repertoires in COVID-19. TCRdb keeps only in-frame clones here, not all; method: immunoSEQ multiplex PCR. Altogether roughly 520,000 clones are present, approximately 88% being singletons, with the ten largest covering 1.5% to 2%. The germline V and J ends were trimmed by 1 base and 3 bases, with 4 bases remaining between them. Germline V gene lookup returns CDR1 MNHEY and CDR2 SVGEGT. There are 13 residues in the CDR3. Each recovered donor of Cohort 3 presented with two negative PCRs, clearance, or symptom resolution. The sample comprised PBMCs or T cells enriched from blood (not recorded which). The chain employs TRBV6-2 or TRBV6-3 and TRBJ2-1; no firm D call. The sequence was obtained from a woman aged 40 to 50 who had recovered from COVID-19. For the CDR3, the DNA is TGTGCCAGCAGTTACTACAGCTACAATGAGCAGTTCTTC. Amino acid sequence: CASSYYSYNEQFF.